The 3 T cell receptor beta chains reported below all come from one sample, sequenced in a study of blood T cell repertoires in COVID-19. TCRdb's copy holds only in-frame clones and misses some; the assay was immunoSEQ multiplex PCR. Of around 250,000 clones in the sample, over 65% were seen once. Sequencing used peripheral blood. Receptors originate from a man between 60 and 75 years old who had recovered from COVID-19.

The chain is built from TRBV27 and TRBJ1-2; tentative D call: TRBD1 (5 bases). Trimming pared 11 bases from V and 7 bases from J, leaving 23 bases between. Germline CDR1 is MNHEY and CDR2 is SMNVEV (reference sequence). The CDR3 contains 14 residues. CDR3 nucleotides: TGTGCCGCGCGGCGGCCGGGCAGGGCTGGTGGCTACACCTTC. Translated: CAARRPGRAGGYTF.

The rearrangement uses TRBV28 and TRBJ1-2, with 8 bases fitting TRBD1. Germline trimming cut 3 bases from V and 4 bases from J; bases unmatched to any gene: 1. The CDR3 runs 13 residues. Germline V gives CDR1 MDHEN, CDR2 SYDVKM. This CDR3 reads CASSFGQGYGYTF. The CDR3 DNA is TGTGCCAGCAGTTTCGGACAGGGCTATGGCTACACCTTC.

J is TRBJ2-1 and V is TRBV20-1; 11 nucleotides line up with TRBD1. V was clipped by 3 bases and J by 0 bases; unmatched bases: 4. The CDR3 length is 16 residues. CDR1 is DFQATT and CDR2 is SNEGSKA in the germline V gene (reference sequence). CDR3 in DNA: TGCAGTGCTAGTGGGACAGGGGGGAGCTCCTACAATGAGCAGTTCTTC. This sequence encodes CSASGTGGSSYNEQFF.